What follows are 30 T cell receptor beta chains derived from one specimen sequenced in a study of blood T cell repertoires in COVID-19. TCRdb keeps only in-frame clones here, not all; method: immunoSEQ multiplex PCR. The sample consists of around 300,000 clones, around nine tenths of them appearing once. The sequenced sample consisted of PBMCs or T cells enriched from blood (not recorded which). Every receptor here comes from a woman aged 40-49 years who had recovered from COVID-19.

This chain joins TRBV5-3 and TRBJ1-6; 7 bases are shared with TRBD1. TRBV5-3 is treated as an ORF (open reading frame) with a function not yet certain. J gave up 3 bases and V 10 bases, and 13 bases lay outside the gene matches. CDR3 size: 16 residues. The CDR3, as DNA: TGTGCCTCTAAAAGCAACCGGGACAGCTATAATTCACCCCTCCACTTT. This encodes CASKSNRDSYNSPLHF.

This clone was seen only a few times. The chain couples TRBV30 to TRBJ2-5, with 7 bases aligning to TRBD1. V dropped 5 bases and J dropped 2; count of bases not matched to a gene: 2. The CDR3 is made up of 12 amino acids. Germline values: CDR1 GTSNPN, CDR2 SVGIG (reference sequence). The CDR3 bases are TGTGCCTGGGGGACAGTACAAGAGACCCAGTACTTC. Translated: CAWGTVQETQYF.

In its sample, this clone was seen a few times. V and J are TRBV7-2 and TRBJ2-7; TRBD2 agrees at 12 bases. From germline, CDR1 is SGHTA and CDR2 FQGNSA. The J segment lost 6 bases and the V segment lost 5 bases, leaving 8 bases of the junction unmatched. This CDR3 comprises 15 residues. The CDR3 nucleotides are TGTGCCAGCAGCCCGCTAGCGGGAGGGCCAGTCGAGCAGTACTTC. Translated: CASSPLAGGPVEQYF.

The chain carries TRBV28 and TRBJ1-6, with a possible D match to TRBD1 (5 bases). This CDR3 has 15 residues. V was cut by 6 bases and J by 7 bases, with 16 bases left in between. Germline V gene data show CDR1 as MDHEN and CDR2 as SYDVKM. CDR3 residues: CASRTEQGRNSPLHF. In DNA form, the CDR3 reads TGTGCCAGCAGGACTGAGCAGGGAAGGAATTCACCCCTCCACTTT.

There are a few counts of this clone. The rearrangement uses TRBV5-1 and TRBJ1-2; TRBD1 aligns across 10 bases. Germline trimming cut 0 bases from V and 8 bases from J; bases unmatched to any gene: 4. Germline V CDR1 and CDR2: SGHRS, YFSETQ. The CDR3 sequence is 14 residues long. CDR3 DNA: TGCGCCAGCAGCTTGGGACAGGGGGCGGGCGGCTACACCTTC. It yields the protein CASSLGQGAGGYTF.

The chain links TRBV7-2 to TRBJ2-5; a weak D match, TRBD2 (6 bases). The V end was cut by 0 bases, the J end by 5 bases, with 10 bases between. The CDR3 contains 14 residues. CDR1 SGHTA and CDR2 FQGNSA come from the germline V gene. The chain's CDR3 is CASSLALATETQYF. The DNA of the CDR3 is TGTGCCAGCAGCTTAGCACTAGCAACGGAGACCCAGTACTTC.

This chain's CDR3 is CASSQTLAGGNNEQFF. CDR3 DNA: TGTGCCAGCAGCCAAACCTTAGCGGGGGGTAACAATGAGCAGTTCTTC. The rearrangement joins TRBV14 to TRBJ2-1; TRBD2 agrees at 10 bases. CDR1 SGHDN and CDR2 FVKESK come from the germline V gene. V lost 2 bases, J lost 5 bases, and 6 bases stayed unmatched. The length of the CDR3 is 16 residues.

For the CDR3, the DNA is TGTGCCAGCAGCTGGGCCGGACAGGGGGCTGTTCCCGGGGAGCTGTTTTTT. This codes for CASSWAGQGAVPGELFF. V is TRBV7-8 and J is TRBJ2-2, with 11 bases lining up with TRBD1. Losses at the gene ends were 4 bases for V and 6 bases for J; bases not matched to a gene: 10. In germline, CDR1 is SGHVS, CDR2 FQNEAQ. The CDR3 is 17 amino acids.

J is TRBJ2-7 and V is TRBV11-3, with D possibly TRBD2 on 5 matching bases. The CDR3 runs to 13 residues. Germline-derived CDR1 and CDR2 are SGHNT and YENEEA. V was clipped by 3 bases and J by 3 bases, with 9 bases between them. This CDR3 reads CASSFAGGYEQYF. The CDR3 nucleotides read TGTGCCAGCAGCTTCGCGGGTGGCTACGAGCAGTACTTC.

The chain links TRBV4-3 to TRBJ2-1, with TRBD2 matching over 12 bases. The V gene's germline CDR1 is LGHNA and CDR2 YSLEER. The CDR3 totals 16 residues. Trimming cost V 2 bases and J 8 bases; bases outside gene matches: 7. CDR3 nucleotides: TGCGCCAGCAGCCAAAGCCTAGCGGGAGGGACATATGAGCAGTTCTTC. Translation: CASSQSLAGGTYEQFF.

CDR3 in amino acids: CASSFPGRTDTQYF. The CDR3 DNA follows: TGTGCCAGTAGTTTCCCGGGTCGCACAGATACGCAGTATTTT. The chain has TRBV19 and TRBJ2-3; D not certain. There are 14 residues in the CDR3. Germline values: CDR1 LNHDA, CDR2 SQIVND (reference sequence). V shed 5 bases and J shed 1 base, with 10 bases lying between them.

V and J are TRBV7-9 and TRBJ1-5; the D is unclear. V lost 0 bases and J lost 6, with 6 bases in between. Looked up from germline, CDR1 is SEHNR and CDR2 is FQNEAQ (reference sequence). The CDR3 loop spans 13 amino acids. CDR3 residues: CASSLAGSQPQHF. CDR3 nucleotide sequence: TGTGCCAGCAGCTTAGCAGGGAGTCAGCCCCAGCATTTT.

The CDR3 nucleotides read TGTGCCAGCAGTACCGGGACTAGTAAGTGGTACGAGCAGTACTTC. It codes for CASSTGTSKWYEQYF. The V call is TRBV28, the J call TRBJ2-7; 8 bases line up with TRBD2. The CDR3 has 15 residues. Germline values: CDR1 MDHEN, CDR2 SYDVKM. V was pared by 5 bases and J by 4 bases, with 10 bases of the junction left unmatched. The full variable domain, rest sourced from reference TRBV28 and TRBJ2-7, is DVKVTQSSRYLVKRTGEKVFLECVQDMDHENMFWYRQDPGLGLRLIYFSYDVKMKEKGDIPEGYSVSREKKERFSLILESASTNQTSMYLCASSTGTSKWYEQYFGPGTRLTVT.

The CDR3 DNA is TGTGCCAGCAGTGAACCTACTAGCTTAACCGGGGAGCTGTTTTTT. It specifies CASSEPTSLTGELFF. The chain joins TRBV25-1 to TRBJ2-2, with TRBD2 as a possible D gene (6 bases). Germline V lookup: CDR1 MGHDK, CDR2 SYGVNS. Trimming took 2 bases from V and 5 from J, leaving 12 bases between them. CDR3 length: 15 residues. The full variable domain, with the rest looked up from reference TRBV25-1 and TRBJ2-2, is EADIYQTPRYLVIGTGKKITLECSQTMGHDKMYWYQQDPGMELHLIHYSYGVNSTEKGDLSSESTVSRIRTEHFPLTLESARPSHTSQYLCASSEPTSLTGELFFGEGSRLTVL.

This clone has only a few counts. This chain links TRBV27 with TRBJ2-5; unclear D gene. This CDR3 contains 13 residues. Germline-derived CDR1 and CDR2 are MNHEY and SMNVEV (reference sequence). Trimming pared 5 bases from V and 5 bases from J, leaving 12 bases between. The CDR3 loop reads CASSGNNVETQYF. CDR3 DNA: TGTGCCAGCAGTGGTAACAACGTGGAGACCCAGTACTTC.

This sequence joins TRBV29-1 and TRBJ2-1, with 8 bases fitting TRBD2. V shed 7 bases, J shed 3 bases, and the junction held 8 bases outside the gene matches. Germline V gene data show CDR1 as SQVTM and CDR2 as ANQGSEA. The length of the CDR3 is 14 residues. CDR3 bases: TGCAGCGCGGGTGGGACTAGGGTCTACAATGAGCAGTTCTTC. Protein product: CSAGGTRVYNEQFF.

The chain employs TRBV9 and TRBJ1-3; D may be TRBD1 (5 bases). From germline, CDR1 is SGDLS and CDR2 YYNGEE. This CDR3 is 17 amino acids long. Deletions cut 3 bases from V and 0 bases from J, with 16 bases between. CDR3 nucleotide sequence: TGTGCCAGCAGCGAGTGGGGGGGTCGGTTCTCTGGAAACACCATATATTTT. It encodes CASSEWGGRFSGNTIYF.

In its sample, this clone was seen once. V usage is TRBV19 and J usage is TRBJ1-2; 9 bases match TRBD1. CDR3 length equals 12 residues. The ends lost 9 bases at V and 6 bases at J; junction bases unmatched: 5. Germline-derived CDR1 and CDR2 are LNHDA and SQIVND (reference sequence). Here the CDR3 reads CASRQGGDGYTF. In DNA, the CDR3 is TGTGCCAGCCGACAGGGGGGCGATGGCTACACCTTC.

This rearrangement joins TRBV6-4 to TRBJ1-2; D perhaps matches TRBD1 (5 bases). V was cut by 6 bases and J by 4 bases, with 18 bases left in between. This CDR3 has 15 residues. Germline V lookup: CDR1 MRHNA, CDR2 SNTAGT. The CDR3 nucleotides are TGTGCCAGCAGGCCCTCTCCCGGGGGGGGCTATGGCTACACCTTC. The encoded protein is CASRPSPGGGYGYTF.

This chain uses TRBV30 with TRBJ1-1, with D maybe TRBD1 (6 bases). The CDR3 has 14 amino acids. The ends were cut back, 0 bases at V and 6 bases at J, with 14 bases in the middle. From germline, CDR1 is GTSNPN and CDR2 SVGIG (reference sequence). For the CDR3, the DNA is TGTGCCTGGAGTGTACAGGGCAGATTCCCTGAAGCTTTCTTT. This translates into CAWSVQGRFPEAFF. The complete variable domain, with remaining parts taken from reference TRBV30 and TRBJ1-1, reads SQTIHQWPATLVQPVGSPLSLECTVEGTSNPNLYWYRQAAGRGLQLLFYSVGIGQISSEVPQNLSASRPQDRQFILSSKKLLLSDSGFYLCAWSVQGRFPEAFFGQGTRLTVV.

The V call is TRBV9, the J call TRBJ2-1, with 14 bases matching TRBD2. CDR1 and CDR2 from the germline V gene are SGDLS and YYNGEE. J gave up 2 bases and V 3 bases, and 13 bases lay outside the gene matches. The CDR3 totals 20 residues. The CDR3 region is CASSAQGLAGDRGTYNEQFF. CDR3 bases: TGTGCCAGCAGCGCCCAGGGACTAGCGGGAGATCGGGGTACCTACAATGAGCAGTTCTTC.

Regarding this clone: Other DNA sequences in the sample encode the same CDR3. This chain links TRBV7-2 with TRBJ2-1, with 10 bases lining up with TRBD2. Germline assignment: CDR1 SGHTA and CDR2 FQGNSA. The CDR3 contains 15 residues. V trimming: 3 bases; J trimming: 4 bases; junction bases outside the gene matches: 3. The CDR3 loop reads CASSLTSGPYNEQFF. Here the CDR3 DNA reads TGTGCCAGCAGCTTGACTAGCGGGCCTTACAATGAGCAGTTCTTC.

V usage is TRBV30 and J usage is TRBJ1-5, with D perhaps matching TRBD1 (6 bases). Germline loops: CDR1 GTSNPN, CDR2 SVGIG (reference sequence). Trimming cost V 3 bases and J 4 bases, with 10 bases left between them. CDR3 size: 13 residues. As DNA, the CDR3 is TGTGCCTGGAGCCGGACAGAGAATCAGCCCCAGCATTTT. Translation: CAWSRTENQPQHF.

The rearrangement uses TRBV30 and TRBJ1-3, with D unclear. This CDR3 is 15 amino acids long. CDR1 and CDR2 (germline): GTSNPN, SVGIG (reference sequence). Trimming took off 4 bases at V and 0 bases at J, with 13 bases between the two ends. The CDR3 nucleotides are TGTGCCTGGAAGGAACAGTCAGACTCTGGAAACACCATATATTTT. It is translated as CAWKEQSDSGNTIYF.

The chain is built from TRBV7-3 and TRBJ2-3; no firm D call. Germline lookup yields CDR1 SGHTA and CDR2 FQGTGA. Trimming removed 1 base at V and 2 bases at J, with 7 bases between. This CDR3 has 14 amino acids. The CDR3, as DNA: TGTGCCAGCAGCTTAAGGCTTGTCACAGATACGCAGTATTTT. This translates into CASSLRLVTDTQYF.

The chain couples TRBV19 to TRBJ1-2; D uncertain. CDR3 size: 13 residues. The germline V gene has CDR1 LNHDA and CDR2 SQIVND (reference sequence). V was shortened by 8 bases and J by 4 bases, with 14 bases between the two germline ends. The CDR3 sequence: CASANAGAYGYTF. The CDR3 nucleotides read TGTGCCAGTGCTAACGCGGGAGCCTATGGCTACACCTTC. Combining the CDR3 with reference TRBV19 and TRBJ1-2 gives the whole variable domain DGGITQSPKYLFRKEGQNVTLSCEQNLNHDAMYWYRQDPGQGLRLIYYSQIVNDFQKGDIAEGYSVSREKKESFPLTVTSAQKNPTAFYLCASANAGAYGYTFGSGTRLTVV.

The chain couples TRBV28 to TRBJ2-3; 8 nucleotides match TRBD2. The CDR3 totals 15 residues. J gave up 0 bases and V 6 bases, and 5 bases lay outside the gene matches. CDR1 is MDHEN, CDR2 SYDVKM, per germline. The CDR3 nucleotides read TGTGCCAGCAGCTATAGCGGGACTAGCACAGATACGCAGTATTTT. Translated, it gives CASSYSGTSTDTQYF.

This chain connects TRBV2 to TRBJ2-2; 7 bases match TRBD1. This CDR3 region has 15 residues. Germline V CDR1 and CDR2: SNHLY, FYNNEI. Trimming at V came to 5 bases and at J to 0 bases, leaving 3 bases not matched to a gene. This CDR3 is CASSRDRANTGELFF. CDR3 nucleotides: TGTGCCAGCAGTAGGGACAGAGCGAACACCGGGGAGCTGTTTTTT.

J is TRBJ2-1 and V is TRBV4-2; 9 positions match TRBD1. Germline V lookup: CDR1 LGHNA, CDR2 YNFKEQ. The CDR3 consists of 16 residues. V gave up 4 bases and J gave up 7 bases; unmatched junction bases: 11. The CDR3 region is CASSPSLGTGKNEQFF. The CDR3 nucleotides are TGTGCCAGCAGCCCCAGCCTTGGGACAGGGAAAAATGAGCAGTTCTTC.

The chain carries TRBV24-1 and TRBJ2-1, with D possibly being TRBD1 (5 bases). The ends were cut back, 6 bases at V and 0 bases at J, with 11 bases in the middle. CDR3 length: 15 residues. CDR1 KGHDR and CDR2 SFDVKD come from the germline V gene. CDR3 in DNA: TGTGCCACCAGTTACAGGACGAGCTCCTACAATGAGCAGTTCTTC. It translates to CATSYRTSSYNEQFF.